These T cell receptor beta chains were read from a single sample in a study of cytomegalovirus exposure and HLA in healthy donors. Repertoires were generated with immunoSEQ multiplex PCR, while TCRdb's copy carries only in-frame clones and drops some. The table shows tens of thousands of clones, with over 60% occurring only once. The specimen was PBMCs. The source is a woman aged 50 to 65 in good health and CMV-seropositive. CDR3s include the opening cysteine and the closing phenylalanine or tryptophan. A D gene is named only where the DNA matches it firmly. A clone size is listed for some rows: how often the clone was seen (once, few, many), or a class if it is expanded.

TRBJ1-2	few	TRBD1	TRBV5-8	CASSPGTGTYGYTF	TGTGCCAGCAGCCCCGGGACAGGGACCTATGGCTACACCTTC
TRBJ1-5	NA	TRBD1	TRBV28	CASSPTTGVLQPQHF	TGTGCCAGCAGTCCGACGACAGGGGTGCTTCAGCCCCAGCATTTT
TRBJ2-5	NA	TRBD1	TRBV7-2	CASSPRTGRETQYF	TGTGCCAGCAGCCCACGGACAGGGCGGGAGACCCAGTACTTC
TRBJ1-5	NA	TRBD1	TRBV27	CASQRDRVPQPQHF	TGTGCCAGCCAAAGGGACAGGGTCCCCCAGCCCCAGCATTTT
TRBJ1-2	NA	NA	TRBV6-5	CASARQGSYGYTF	TGTGCCAGCGCCAGGCAGGGATCCTATGGCTACACCTTC
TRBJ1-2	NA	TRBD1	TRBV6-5	CASSRTRGQGYGYTF	TGTGCCAGCAGCCGAACTCGAGGACAGGGCTATGGCTACACCTTC
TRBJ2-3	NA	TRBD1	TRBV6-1	CASSGGTQGADTQYF	TGTGCCAGCAGTGGCGGAACGCAGGGGGCAGATACGCAGTATTTT
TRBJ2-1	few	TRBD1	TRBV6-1	CASSEAGWGQGRREQFF	TGTGCCAGCAGTGAAGCTGGTTGGGGACAGGGACGTCGGGAGCAGTTCTTC
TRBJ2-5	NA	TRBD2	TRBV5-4	CASSSGLLGGETQYF	TGTGCCAGCAGTTCGGGACTACTCGGTGGAGAGACCCAGTACTTC
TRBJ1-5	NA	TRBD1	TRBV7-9	CASSLDHRGKPQHF	TGTGCCAGCAGCTTAGATCACAGGGGAAAGCCCCAGCATTTT
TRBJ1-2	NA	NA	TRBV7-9	CASSGTPTLYGGYTF	TGTGCCAGCAGCGGGACACCAACCCTCTACGGTGGCTACACCTTC
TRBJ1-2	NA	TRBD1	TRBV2	CASSEDRTGSIYGYTF	TGTGCCAGCAGCGAAGACCGGACAGGGTCTATCTATGGCTACACCTTC
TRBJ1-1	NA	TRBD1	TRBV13	CASSFRTGNTEAFF	TGTGCCAGCAGCTTCCGGACAGGGAACACTGAAGCTTTCTTT
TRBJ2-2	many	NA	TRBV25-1	CASSDGYTGELFF	TGTGCCAGCAGTGACGGTTACACCGGGGAGCTGTTTTTT
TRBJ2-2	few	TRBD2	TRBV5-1	CASSGGDGALAGELFF	TGCGCCAGCAGCGGGGGGGATGGAGCACTGGCCGGGGAGCTGTTTTTT
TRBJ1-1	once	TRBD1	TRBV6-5	CASSYGTGNEAFF	TGTGCCAGCAGTTACGGGACAGGGAACGAAGCTTTCTTT
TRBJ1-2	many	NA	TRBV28	CASGYSWAPRDGYTF	TGTGCCAGCGGTTATTCTTGGGCCCCCAGAGATGGCTACACCTTC
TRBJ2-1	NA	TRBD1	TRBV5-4	CASSPPTGSNEQFF	TGTGCCAGCAGCCCCCCGACAGGGAGCAATGAGCAGTTCTTC
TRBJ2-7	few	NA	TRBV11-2	CASSFDTYFYEQYF	TGTGCCAGCAGCTTCGACACCTACTTCTACGAGCAGTACTTC
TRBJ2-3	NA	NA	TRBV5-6	CASSHTSQYGTDTQYF	TGTGCCAGCAGCCACACTAGCCAGTACGGCACAGATACGCAGTATTTT
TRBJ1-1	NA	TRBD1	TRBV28	CASSPGTAMNTEAFF	TGTGCCAGCAGTCCAGGGACAGCGATGAACACTGAAGCTTTCTTT
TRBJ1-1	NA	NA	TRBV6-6	CASSGGMGRSTEAFF	TGTGCCAGCAGCGGGGGTATGGGGAGAAGCACTGAAGCTTTCTTT
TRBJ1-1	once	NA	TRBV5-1	CASSFGTGRGTTEAFF	TGCGCCAGCAGCTTCGGAACAGGGAGGGGTACCACTGAAGCTTTCTTT
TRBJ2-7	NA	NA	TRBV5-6	CASSAGRVLSYEQYF	TGTGCCAGCAGCGCGGGACGCGTTCTCTCCTACGAGCAGTACTTC
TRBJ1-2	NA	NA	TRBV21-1	CASSKYPPESGGSDYGYTF	TGTGCCAGCAGCAAATACCCCCCTGAGTCAGGGGGCAGCGACTATGGCTACACCTTC
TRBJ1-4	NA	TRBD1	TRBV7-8	CASSLGRGKEKLFF	TGTGCCAGCAGCTTAGGCAGGGGGAAGGAAAAACTGTTTTTT
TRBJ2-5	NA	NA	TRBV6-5	CASSYGELKTQYF	TGTGCCAGCAGTTACGGGGAGCTGAAGACCCAGTACTTC
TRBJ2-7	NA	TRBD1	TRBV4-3	CASSQVWGQGTGRFYEQYF	TGCGCCAGCAGCCAAGTGTGGGGGCAAGGGACAGGGCGGTTCTACGAGCAGTACTTC
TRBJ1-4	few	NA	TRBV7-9	CSSSPPLGGWGEKLFF	TGTTCCAGCAGCCCTCCTTTGGGGGGGTGGGGAGAAAAACTGTTTTTT
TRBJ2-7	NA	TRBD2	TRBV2	CASNPSGLAGGYEQYF	TGTGCCAGCAATCCCTCCGGCCTAGCGGGGGGTTACGAGCAGTACTTC
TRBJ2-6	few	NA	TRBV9	CASSPEGHPNVLTF	TGTGCCAGCAGCCCAGAGGGACACCCCAACGTCCTGACTTTC
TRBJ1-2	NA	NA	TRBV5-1	CASSLEQNYGYTF	TGCGCCAGCAGCTTGGAACAGAACTATGGCTACACCTTC
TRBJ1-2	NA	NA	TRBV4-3	CASSSSWGTYYGYTF	TGCGCCAGCAGCTCCTCTTGGGGCACGTACTATGGCTACACCTTC
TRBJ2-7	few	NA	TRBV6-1	CASSALYYEQYF	TGTGCCAGCAGTGCCCTATACTACGAGCAGTACTTC
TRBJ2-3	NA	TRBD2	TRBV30	CAWSVSAGVTDTQYF	TGTGCCTGGAGTGTAAGTGCGGGGGTCACAGATACGCAGTATTTT
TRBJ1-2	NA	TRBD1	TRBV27	CASSVTGDGYTF	TGTGCCAGCAGTGTAACAGGGGACGGCTACACCTTC
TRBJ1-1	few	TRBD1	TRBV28	CASSLDREF	TGTGCCAGCAGTTTAGACAGGGAGTTT
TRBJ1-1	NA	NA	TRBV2	CATEAGRGTNTEAFF	TGTGCCACCGAAGCAGGCAGGGGTACAAACACTGAAGCTTTCTTT
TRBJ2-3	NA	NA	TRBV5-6	CASSLFRVSTDTQYF	TGTGCCAGCAGCTTGTTCCGGGTTAGCACAGATACGCAGTATTTT
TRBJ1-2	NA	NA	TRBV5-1	CASSWGDLSDGYTF	TGCGCCAGCAGCTGGGGGGACCTAAGCGATGGCTACACCTTC
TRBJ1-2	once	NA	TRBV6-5	CASSYSGVGLYGYTF	TGTGCCAGCAGTTACTCGGGGGTGGGACTCTATGGCTACACCTTC
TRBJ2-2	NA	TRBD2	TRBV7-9	CASSGTSAGELFF	TGTGCCAGCAGCGGGACTAGCGCCGGGGAGCTGTTTTTT
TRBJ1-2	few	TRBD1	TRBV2	CASSTTGAPNYGYTF	TGTGCCAGCAGCACCACAGGGGCCCCTAACTATGGCTACACCTTC
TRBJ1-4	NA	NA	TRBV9	CASSAMTATNEKLFF	TGTGCCAGCAGCGCTATGACAGCAACTAATGAAAAACTGTTTTTT
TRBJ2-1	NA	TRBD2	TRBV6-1	CASSGPGGSYNEQFF	TGTGCCAGCAGTGGTCCGGGGGGCTCCTACAATGAGCAGTTCTTC
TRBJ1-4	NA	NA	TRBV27	CASKQVATNEKLFF	TGTGCCAGCAAACAGGTTGCAACTAATGAAAAACTGTTTTTT
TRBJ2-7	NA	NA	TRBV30	CAWSRAVGEQYF	TGTGCCTGGAGCAGGGCGGTTGGCGAGCAGTACTTC
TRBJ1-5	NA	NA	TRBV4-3	CASSQERWQYQPQHF	TGCGCCAGCAGCCAAGAGCGGTGGCAGTATCAGCCCCAGCATTTT
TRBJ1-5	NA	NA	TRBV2	CASSDQGMGYQPQHF	TGTGCCAGCAGTGACCAGGGCATGGGTTATCAGCCCCAGCATTTT
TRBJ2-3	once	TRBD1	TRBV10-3	CAISESGQITDTQYF	TGTGCCATCAGTGAGTCGGGACAGATCACAGATACGCAGTATTTT